This paragraph reports one T cell receptor beta chain. Its antigen remains unidentified. This record belongs to a study of CXCR3-negative and CXCR3-positive naive CD8 T cells. Findings and caveats of the study: Hydrophobicity of TRB CDR3s was greater in CXCR3-positive naive cells than in CXCR3-negative naive cells.

cDNA libraries for TRB were generated by 5' RACE incorporating UMI labels. TCRdb re-called the 5' RACE reads; every CDR3 protein appears as one record, without DNA. The listing records roughly 40,000 distinct CDR3 sequences. This CDR3 comprises 15 residues. The sequencing sample was made of naive CXCR3- CD8+ T cells from blood. Subset defined: CD45RO-CCR7+CD27+CD95- naive CD8+ T cells lacking CXCR3 (TNR3-). This sequence joins TRBV12-3 or TRBV12-4 and TRBJ2-2; TCRdb's D call of TRBD1 is untestable without DNA. This TCR was sampled from a human donor in good health. Some clones in this sample may be carry-over from other donors' samples. The CDR3 is CASSPRLPGGGELFF.